This is a list of T cell receptor beta chains from one sample in a study of CD8+CD57+ T cells in acquired aplastic anemia. TCRdb re-called the reads with MiXCR, one entry per CDR3 protein. The profile covers about 20,000 distinct CDR3 sequences, with 40% appearing a single time and roughly 86% taken by the ten largest. Sequencing used CD8+CD57+ T cells sorted from PBMCs. The receptors here all came from a human donor with aplastic anemia. Each CDR3 is given with its conserved first and last residue. The D gene is left open where the match is weak. The size field is filled for only some rows; it gives once, few, many or a size class.

clone_size	v_call	j_call	d_call	cdr3_aa	cdr3_nt
-	TRBV10-3	TRBJ2-1	TRBD2	CASSERETKKQFF	TGTGCCAGCAGTGAGCGGGAGACTAAAAAACAGTTTTTT
-	TRBV10-3	TRBJ2-5	TRBD1	CASSVQGATWETQYF	TGTGCCAGCAGTGTCCAGGGGGCCACGTGGGAGACCCAGTACTTC
-	TRBV19	TRBJ2-5	TRBD2	CASSISRGGRLETQYF	TGTGCCAGTAGTATCAGTCGGGGGGGGCGACTAGAGACCCAGTACTTC
few	TRBV5-1	TRBJ2-2	-	CASNTGSNTGELSF	TGCGCCAGCAACACGGGATCGAACACCGGGGAGCTGTCTTTT
-	TRBV20-1	TRBJ1-2	TRBD1	CSAGTAYGYTF	TGCAGTGCCGGGACAGCCTATGGCTACACCTTC
-	TRBV24-1	TRBJ2-7	TRBD2	CATTLKQPPSGRETSYEQYF	TGTGCCACCACCCTAAAACAACCCCCTAGTGGGCGGGAGACCTCCTACGAGCAGTACTTC
once	TRBV6-5	TRBJ2-5	TRBD2	CASRVLGGTILQETQYF	TGTGCCAGCAGAGTGCTGGGGGGGACTATTCTTCAAGAGACCCAGTACTTC
few	TRBV6-6	TRBJ2-7	-	CASSYSSRSPYEQYF	TGTGCCAGCAGTTACTCGAGTCGGTCGCCCTACGAGCAGTACTTC
-	TRBV25-1	TRBJ2-3	-	CASSEGTRGTDTQYF	TGTGCCAGCAGTGAAGGGACGCGGGGCACAGATACGCAGTATTTT
many	TRBV3-1	TRBJ2-5	TRBD2	CASSQPLAGTQETQYF	TGTGCCAGCAGCCAACCTTTAGCGGGGACACAAGAGACCCAGTACTTC
-	TRBV20-1	TRBJ2-7	TRBD2	CSAISSGSGDEQYF	TGCAGTGCTATTTCTAGCGGGAGTGGCGACGAGCAGTACTTC
few	TRBV10-3	TRBJ2-3	-	CAISDQQSTDTQYF	TGTGCCATCAGTGATCAACAGAGCACAGATACGCAGTATTTT
-	TRBV20-1	TRBJ1-6	TRBD1	CSANLPGQGRYSPLHF	TGCAGTGCTAACCTACCGGGACAGGGTAGATATTCACCCCTCCACTTT
few	TRBV7-9	TRBJ1-2	-	CASSTLQGSYGYTF	TGTGCCAGCAGCACCTTGCAGGGCAGCTATGGCTACACCTTC
-	TRBV5-1	TRBJ1-5	-	CASTAGNQPQHF	TGCGCCAGCACGGCGGGCAATCAGCCCCAGCATTTT
-	TRBV15	TRBJ1-2	-	CATSREIGFRTAIYGYTF	TGTGCCACCAGCAGAGAGATAGGGTTCAGGACAGCAATTTATGGCTACACCTTC
many	TRBV6-5	TRBJ2-2	TRBD2	CASSYFLSGTNTGELFF	TGTGCCAGCAGTTATTTCCTTAGCGGGACTAACACCGGGGAGCTGTTTTTT
many	TRBV27	TRBJ2-7	-	CASSPLRQGSVVHEQYF	TGTGCCAGCAGTCCTCTTAGGCAGGGATCGGTCGTCCACGAGCAGTACTTC
few	TRBV10-3	TRBJ1-1	-	CAIRGGMNTEAFF	TGTGCCATCAGAGGAGGAATGAACACTGAAGCTTTCTTT
few	TRBV3-1	TRBJ2-1	-	CASSQDASEQFF	TGTGCCAGCAGCCAAGATGCGTCAGAGCAGTTCTTC
-	TRBV5-1	TRBJ1-6	-	CASSLQGVWNSPLHF	TGCGCCAGCAGCTTACAGGGAGTTTGGAATTCACCCCTCCACTTT
few	TRBV20-1	TRBJ1-1	-	CSARVIGGETEAFF	TGCAGTGCTAGAGTCATCGGGGGGGAAACTGAAGCTTTCTTT
many	TRBV3-1	TRBJ2-6	-	CASSQDESYSGANVLTF	TGTGCCAGCAGCCAAGATGAGAGCTACTCTGGGGCCAACGTCCTGACTTTC
many	TRBV20-1	TRBJ2-2	TRBD1	CSAGDRAAGELFF	TGCAGTGCGGGGGACAGGGCGGCCGGGGAGCTGTTTTTT
-	TRBV10-2	TRBJ2-7	TRBD1	CASREDRAGYEQYF	TGCGCCAGCAGAGAGGACAGGGCCGGTTACGAGCAGTACTTC
-	TRBV3-1	TRBJ2-5	TRBD1	CATQGIRGETQYF	TGTGCCACACAGGGGATCAGGGGAGAGACCCAGTACTTC
-	TRBV15	TRBJ2-5	-	CATSSRRQETQYF	TGTGCCACCAGCAGTCGCAGGCAAGAGACCCAGTACTTC